This T cell receptor beta chain was identified in a study of PD-L1 blockade in urothelial cancer. Turning to the study itself: Every 3 weeks, patients received intravenous atezolizumab 1,200 mg, beginning 2014. A median of approximately 150,000 T cells was found in the blood samples. Study-wide findings and caveats: Clonality of blood TCR below the median before treatment predicted better survival.

Assay: immunoSEQ multiplex PCR; the TCRdb copy retains only in-frame clones and omits some. The repertoire includes about 110,000 clones, over 75% of them detected once, and 2.4% sits in the top ten. Of note for this clone: What it recognizes is unknown.

With 3 bases clipped from V and 5 bases from J, the junction kept 9 bases outside the gene matches. Per germline, CDR1 SGHNT and CDR2 YYREEE (reference sequence). This CDR3 region has 15 residues. The sequencing used PBMCs, collected around atezolizumab (anti-PD-L1) treatment. The sequence was obtained from a man between 45 and 60 years old with urothelial cancer. The chain has TRBV5-4 and TRBJ2-7; 9 bases match TRBD1. CDR3 nucleotides: TGTGCCAGCAGCTCAGCACGGACAGGGGTCCACGAGCAGTACTTC. This sequence encodes CASSSARTGVHEQYF.